The rows below give T cell receptor beta chains drawn from one sample of a study of blood T cell repertoires in COVID-19. Measured with immunoSEQ multiplex PCR; TCRdb has only the in-frame clones, and not every one. The sample includes about 220,000 clones, 70% to 90% of them seen just once. The sequenced material came from PBMCs or T cells enriched from blood (not recorded which). The source of these receptors is a woman aged 35 to 49 with acute COVID-19. The CDR3 runs from the conserved cysteine through the conserved F or W. Each record gives: J gene, clone size, V gene, D gene, CDR3 DNA, CDR3 protein. D genes are given only for firm matches. The listing skips clone size in some rows; elsewhere it reads once, few, many or a size class.

j_call: TRBJ1-1
clone_size: .
v_call: TRBV5-1
d_call: .
cdr3_nt: TGCGCCCGCAGCTTGGCGCGGGGGGGGAATCTTAACACTGAAGCTTTCTTT
cdr3_aa: CARSLARGGNLNTEAFF

j_call: TRBJ2-2
clone_size: .
v_call: TRBV6-5
d_call: TRBD2
cdr3_nt: TGTGCCAGCAGTCCGCGGGGGGCGCACACCGGGGAGCTGTTTTTT
cdr3_aa: CASSPRGAHTGELFF

j_call: TRBJ2-3
clone_size: .
v_call: TRBV5-1
d_call: TRBD2
cdr3_nt: TGCGCCAGCAGCAGCCGGACTAGCGGGGGCCTGACAGATACGCAGTATTTT
cdr3_aa: CASSSRTSGGLTDTQYF

j_call: TRBJ1-2
clone_size: .
v_call: TRBV7-2
d_call: .
cdr3_nt: TGTGCCAGCAGCCCGCCCGGGGGGAAGGGCTACACCTTC
cdr3_aa: CASSPPGGKGYTF

j_call: TRBJ1-2
clone_size: few
v_call: TRBV19
d_call: TRBD1
cdr3_nt: TGTGCCAGTAGTTTCGACCGCGGGACAGGGGGTAAGGACTACACCTTC
cdr3_aa: CASSFDRGTGGKDYTF

j_call: TRBJ1-2
clone_size: .
v_call: TRBV5-1
d_call: TRBD1
cdr3_nt: TGCGCCAGCAGCCTACGACAGGGCGGATTTGATGGCTACACCTTC
cdr3_aa: CASSLRQGGFDGYTF

j_call: TRBJ2-5
clone_size: .
v_call: TRBV9
d_call: TRBD2
cdr3_nt: TGTGCCAGCAGCGTAGGAGGGACTAGCGGGATCCAAGAGACCCAGTACTTC
cdr3_aa: CASSVGGTSGIQETQYF

j_call: TRBJ1-2
clone_size: .
v_call: TRBV29-1
d_call: TRBD1
cdr3_nt: TGCAGCGTCCCCGGGACAGATGGCTACACCTTC
cdr3_aa: CSVPGTDGYTF

j_call: TRBJ1-6
clone_size: .
v_call: TRBV3-1/TRBV3-2
d_call: TRBD1
cdr3_nt: TGTGCCAGCAGCCGGACAGGGTCGGAGTCACCCCTCCACTTT
cdr3_aa: CASSRTGSESPLHF

j_call: TRBJ2-1
clone_size: .
v_call: TRBV6-1
d_call: TRBD2
cdr3_nt: TGTGCCAGCAGTGAAGGCGGGGGGGCCTCGGATGAGCAGTTCTTC
cdr3_aa: CASSEGGGASDEQFF

j_call: TRBJ1-1
clone_size: .
v_call: TRBV7-6
d_call: TRBD1
cdr3_nt: TGTGCCAGCAGCCCCCGCACAGGGGGAGGAACTGAAGCTTTCTTT
cdr3_aa: CASSPRTGGGTEAFF

j_call: TRBJ1-2
clone_size: .
v_call: TRBV19
d_call: TRBD1
cdr3_nt: TGTGCCAGTAGTATTCGGGGACAGGGTTTTGGAGGCTACACCTTC
cdr3_aa: CASSIRGQGFGGYTF

j_call: TRBJ2-7
clone_size: once
v_call: TRBV7-9
d_call: TRBD1
cdr3_nt: TGTGCCAGCAGAGGGACAGGGGGCTCCTACGAGCAGTACTTC
cdr3_aa: CASRGTGGSYEQYF

j_call: TRBJ2-7
clone_size: .
v_call: TRBV24-1
d_call: TRBD1
cdr3_nt: TGTGCCACCAGTGATCCTACAGGGGGCGCCTACGAGCAGTACTTC
cdr3_aa: CATSDPTGGAYEQYF

j_call: TRBJ1-6
clone_size: .
v_call: TRBV7-2
d_call: .
cdr3_nt: TGTGCCAGCACCCCAGGGGACGACGTACCCCTCCACTTT
cdr3_aa: CASTPGDDVPLHF

j_call: TRBJ2-2
clone_size: .
v_call: TRBV10-1
d_call: TRBD1
cdr3_nt: TGCGCCAGCAGTGGGGACAGGGGTGTCGGGGAGCTGTTTTTT
cdr3_aa: CASSGDRGVGELFF

j_call: TRBJ1-4
clone_size: .
v_call: TRBV3-1/TRBV3-2
d_call: .
cdr3_nt: TGTGCCAGCAGCTACGTTGGGGGCTCGACTAATGAAAAACTGTTTTTT
cdr3_aa: CASSYVGGSTNEKLFF

j_call: TRBJ1-1
clone_size: .
v_call: TRBV14
d_call: .
cdr3_nt: TGTGCCAGCAGCAACCACAGGGTGAACACTGAAGCTTTCTTT
cdr3_aa: CASSNHRVNTEAFF

j_call: TRBJ2-3
clone_size: once
v_call: TRBV20-1
d_call: .
cdr3_nt: TGCAGTGCTATACTGGATACGCAGTATTTT
cdr3_aa: CSAILDTQYF

j_call: TRBJ1-1
clone_size: .
v_call: TRBV19
d_call: TRBD1
cdr3_nt: TGTGCCAGTAGTATCGGGACAGGGGGCACGGTAAACACTGAAGCTTTCTTT
cdr3_aa: CASSIGTGGTVNTEAFF

j_call: TRBJ1-1
clone_size: .
v_call: TRBV4-1
d_call: .
cdr3_nt: TGCGCCAGCAGCCAGAGGAACACTGAAGCTTTCTTT
cdr3_aa: CASSQRNTEAFF

j_call: TRBJ2-1
clone_size: .
v_call: TRBV27
d_call: TRBD2
cdr3_nt: TGTGCCAGCAGAATAGCGGGGGGGCCTGGGAATGAGCAGTTCTTC
cdr3_aa: CASRIAGGPGNEQFF

j_call: TRBJ1-1
clone_size: .
v_call: TRBV30
d_call: TRBD1
cdr3_nt: TGTGCCTGGGAGACAGGGTCGCGCACTGAAGCTTTCTTT
cdr3_aa: CAWETGSRTEAFF

j_call: TRBJ1-2
clone_size: .
v_call: TRBV9
d_call: .
cdr3_nt: TGTGCCAGCAGCGTAGGAGGACAGCCAAGAAGCTATGGCTACACCTTC
cdr3_aa: CASSVGGQPRSYGYTF

j_call: TRBJ1-1
clone_size: .
v_call: TRBV10-3
d_call: TRBD1
cdr3_nt: TGTGCCATCAGTGAATTAGGAGGGGGCGGCGGCGGCGCTTTCTTT
cdr3_aa: CAISELGGGGGGAFF

j_call: TRBJ1-4
clone_size: .
v_call: TRBV2
d_call: .
cdr3_nt: TGTGCCAGCAGAGCCGACAGGAAGGATGAAAAACTGTTTTTT
cdr3_aa: CASRADRKDEKLFF

j_call: TRBJ1-3
clone_size: .
v_call: TRBV4-1
d_call: .
cdr3_nt: TGCGCCAGCAGCCAAGCAACAGCACTTACCGGAGGAAACACCATATATTTT
cdr3_aa: CASSQATALTGGNTIYF

j_call: TRBJ1-5
clone_size: .
v_call: TRBV6-5
d_call: .
cdr3_nt: TGTGCCAGCAGTTACTCCTCGCAGGGCAATCAGCCCCAGCATTTT
cdr3_aa: CASSYSSQGNQPQHF

j_call: TRBJ1-1
clone_size: .
v_call: TRBV4-3
d_call: .
cdr3_nt: TGCGCCAGCAGCCTGAGCGGGGGAACAACTGAAGCTTTCTTT
cdr3_aa: CASSLSGGTTEAFF

j_call: TRBJ2-2
clone_size: .
v_call: TRBV5-1
d_call: .
cdr3_nt: TGCGCCAGCAGCCTAAACACCGGGGAGCTGTTTTTT
cdr3_aa: CASSLNTGELFF

j_call: TRBJ2-2
clone_size: .
v_call: TRBV9
d_call: .
cdr3_nt: TGTGCCAGCAGCGGACCCTCAGGGAACACCGGGGAGCTGTTTTTT
cdr3_aa: CASSGPSGNTGELFF

j_call: TRBJ1-3
clone_size: once
v_call: TRBV5-1
d_call: TRBD1
cdr3_nt: TGCGCCAGCAGCTTGGAATGGGGACAGTCTGGAAACACCATATATTTT
cdr3_aa: CASSLEWGQSGNTIYF

j_call: TRBJ1-4
clone_size: once
v_call: TRBV27
d_call: TRBD1
cdr3_nt: TGTGCCAGCAGTCCTTCGACAGGGTTGACAAAACTGTTTTTT
cdr3_aa: CASSPSTGLTKLFF

j_call: TRBJ1-2
clone_size: .
v_call: TRBV28
d_call: .
cdr3_nt: TGTGCCAGCAGTTTCTTCTTGTATTTCTCGGCGACAAGGCAACGCTACACCTTC
cdr3_aa: CASSFFLYFSATRQRYTF

j_call: TRBJ1-1
clone_size: .
v_call: TRBV5-5
d_call: .
cdr3_nt: TGTGCCAGCAGCTTGACACCGAACACTGAAGCTTTCTTT
cdr3_aa: CASSLTPNTEAFF

j_call: TRBJ1-1
clone_size: .
v_call: TRBV18
d_call: TRBD1
cdr3_nt: TGTGCCAGCTCCCTTCAAGGGGACAGGGGATTCGGGGCTTTCTTT
cdr3_aa: CASSLQGDRGFGAFF

j_call: TRBJ2-1
clone_size: .
v_call: TRBV7-9
d_call: .
cdr3_nt: TGTGCCAGCAGTCGGACTGATCACAATGAGCAGTTCTTC
cdr3_aa: CASSRTDHNEQFF

j_call: TRBJ1-1
clone_size: once
v_call: TRBV5-4
d_call: .
cdr3_nt: TGTGCCAGCAGCTCCGGAGGCACTGAAGCTTTCTTT
cdr3_aa: CASSSGGTEAFF

j_call: TRBJ2-1
clone_size: .
v_call: TRBV5-1
d_call: .
cdr3_nt: TGCGCCAGCAGCTTGGGGACAGCCAATGAGCAGTTCTTC
cdr3_aa: CASSLGTANEQFF

j_call: TRBJ2-4
clone_size: .
v_call: TRBV2
d_call: TRBD1
cdr3_nt: TGTGCCAGCAGTAGGACAGGGTTCGGGTCCGTCAACATTCAGTACTTC
cdr3_aa: CASSRTGFGSVNIQYF

j_call: TRBJ1-1
clone_size: .
v_call: TRBV19
d_call: .
cdr3_nt: TGTGCCAGTAGTATTAAGAGGGCCCCCACTGAAGCTTTCTTT
cdr3_aa: CASSIKRAPTEAFF

j_call: TRBJ2-2
clone_size: .
v_call: TRBV15
d_call: TRBD1
cdr3_nt: TGTGCCACCAGCAGAGATTGGACAGGGGGCACCGGGGAGCTGTTTTTT
cdr3_aa: CATSRDWTGGTGELFF

j_call: TRBJ1-4
clone_size: few
v_call: TRBV7-9
d_call: .
cdr3_nt: TGTGCCAGCAGCTCGACTACACAGGAAAAACTGTTTTTT
cdr3_aa: CASSSTTQEKLFF

j_call: TRBJ1-3
clone_size: .
v_call: TRBV30
d_call: TRBD1
cdr3_nt: TGTGCCTGGAGTGCCACAGGGGGAGCTGGAAACACCATATATTTT
cdr3_aa: CAWSATGGAGNTIYF

j_call: TRBJ1-1
clone_size: .
v_call: TRBV6-6
d_call: TRBD1
cdr3_nt: TGTGCCAGCAGTTCCCAGAATTCGGACAGGGCTTTCTTT
cdr3_aa: CASSSQNSDRAFF

j_call: TRBJ1-1
clone_size: .
v_call: TRBV6-2/TRBV6-3
d_call: TRBD1
cdr3_nt: TGTGCCAGCAGTTCGACAGGGGGGGCCGGGACTGAAGCTTTCTTT
cdr3_aa: CASSSTGGAGTEAFF

j_call: TRBJ1-1
clone_size: .
v_call: TRBV27
d_call: .
cdr3_nt: TGTGCCAGCAGGCAGGGGAACACTGAAGCTTTCTTT
cdr3_aa: CASRQGNTEAFF

j_call: TRBJ2-7
clone_size: .
v_call: TRBV2
d_call: .
cdr3_nt: TGTGCCAGCACCGCGGGCGAGACCTCCTACGAGCAGTACTTC
cdr3_aa: CASTAGETSYEQYF

j_call: TRBJ1-6
clone_size: .
v_call: TRBV18
d_call: .
cdr3_nt: TGTGCCAGCTCTCGCTCCTATAATTCACCCCTCCACTTT
cdr3_aa: CASSRSYNSPLHF

j_call: TRBJ1-4
clone_size: .
v_call: TRBV29-1
d_call: .
cdr3_nt: TGCAGCGTTTCGTACGGGAATGAAAAACTGTTTTTT
cdr3_aa: CSVSYGNEKLFF

j_call: TRBJ1-1
clone_size: .
v_call: TRBV6-5
d_call: .
cdr3_nt: TGTGCCAGCAGTTACAATCAGGGTGCTGAAGCTTTCTTT
cdr3_aa: CASSYNQGAEAFF